This is a list of T cell receptor beta chains from one sample in a study of response to subunit inactivated influenza vaccine. TCRdb ran MiXCR on the RT-PCR reads and lists one entry per CDR3 protein. Here the sample spans around 530,000 distinct CDR3 sequences, about 11% being singletons. This specimen consisted of PBMCs from blood, obtained on the day of vaccination. Every receptor here comes from a man in his forties or fifties who received an inactivated influenza vaccine. CDR3s include the opening cysteine and the closing phenylalanine or tryptophan. The D gene is left open where the match is weak. Some rows mark clone size as missing; the rest say once, few, many or name a class of expanded clone.

- TRBJ2-1 TRBV4-2 TRBD1 CASSLRTGGEQFF TGTGCCAGCAGCCTTCGGACAGGGGGAGAGCAGTTCTTC
few TRBJ2-1 TRBV21-1 - CASSKEVHNEQFF TGTGCCAGCAGCAAAGAGGTCCACAATGAGCAGTTCTTC
many TRBJ2-5 TRBV5-1 - CASSFNRPQETQYF TGCGCCAGCAGCTTTAACAGGCCCCAAGAGACCCAGTACTTC
- TRBJ2-7 TRBV7-9 TRBD1 CASSSYRDRAYEQYF TGTGCCAGCAGTTCTTACCGGGACAGGGCCTACGAGCAGTACTTC
- TRBJ2-3 TRBV7-9 - CASSLESF TGTGCCAGCAGCTTAGAGTCTTTT
few TRBJ2-7 TRBV12-3/TRBV12-4 - CASSLVPGHEQYF TGTGCCAGCAGTTTAGTCCCAGGGCACGAGCAGTACTTC
many TRBJ2-5 TRBV10-3 - CAISESLAKETQYF TGTGCCATCAGTGAGTCGTTAGCAAAAGAGACCCAGTACTTC
few TRBJ2-4 TRBV29-1 - CSVGSVILAKNIQYF TGCAGCGTTGGTAGTGTTATCCTAGCCAAAAACATTCAGTACTTC
once TRBJ1-5 TRBV10-3 TRBD1 CAIRPTGNGQPQHF TGTGCCATCAGACCGACAGGGAACGGTCAGCCCCAGCATTTT
- TRBJ2-2 TRBV29-1 TRBD1 CSVFSWGTGDNTGELFF TGCAGCGTTTTCTCGTGGGGGACAGGCGATAACACCGGGGAGCTGTTTTTT
many TRBJ2-1 TRBV28 TRBD2 CASSLGGRARNEQFF TGTGCCAGCAGTTTGGGCGGGAGGGCCCGCAATGAGCAGTTCTTC
- TRBJ2-5 TRBV3-1 TRBD1 CASSQGLGGSGETQYF TGTGCCAGCAGCCAAGGCCTAGGGGGCAGCGGAGAGACCCAGTACTTC
many TRBJ2-7 TRBV5-1 TRBD1 CASSTEGQGPSSYEQYF TGCGCCAGCAGCACCGAAGGACAGGGGCCAAGCTCCTACGAGCAGTACTTC
few TRBJ2-6 TRBV20-1 - CSASSSSGANVLTF TGCAGTGCTAGCTCTAGCTCTGGGGCCAACGTCCTGACTTTC
few TRBJ2-1 TRBV20-1 - CSAPHASETYNEQFF TGCAGTGCTCCACACGCTAGCGAGACCTACAATGAGCAGTTCTTC
many TRBJ1-1 TRBV5-1 - CASSLGQGEAFF TGCGCCAGCAGCTTGGGACAAGGTGAAGCTTTCTTT
many TRBJ1-1 TRBV5-6 TRBD1 CASSVVGQGYTEAFF TGTGCCAGCAGCGTCGTAGGACAGGGATACACTGAAGCTTTCTTT
many TRBJ1-5 TRBV6-1 TRBD1 CASSKRSRDRVSNQPQHF TGTGCCAGCAGTAAACGGTCCCGGGACAGGGTGAGCAATCAGCCCCAGCATTTT
- TRBJ2-2 TRBV5-1 TRBD1 CASSLQSPGQGAGELFF TGCGCCAGCAGCTTACAAAGTCCGGGACAGGGGGCCGGGGAGCTGTTTTTT
few TRBJ2-7 TRBV2 - CASSGGLANRSYEQYF TGTGCCAGCAGTGGTGGCCTAGCGAATCGGTCCTACGAGCAGTACTTC
- TRBJ1-1 TRBV20-1 - CSARVAGRMNTEAFF TGCAGTGCTAGAGTGGCGGGGAGGATGAACACTGAAGCTTTCTTT
- TRBJ2-3 TRBV4-2 - CASSQDSSSQYF TGTGCCAGCAGCCAAGATTCTAGTTCTCAGTATTTT
many TRBJ1-2 TRBV6-2/TRBV6-3 - CASSYLDTNYGYTF TGTGCCAGCAGTTACCTGGACACGAACTATGGCTACACCTTC
few TRBJ1-5 TRBV6-2/TRBV6-3 TRBD1 CASSGGTGGFNQPQHF TGTGCCAGCAGTGGCGGGACAGGGGGCTTCAATCAGCCCCAGCATTTT
many TRBJ2-3 TRBV7-2 - CASSRGAVDTQYF TGTGCCAGCAGCCGGGGGGCCGTAGATACGCAGTATTTT
- TRBJ2-2 TRBV4-2 - CASSHRGVSTGELFF TGTGCCAGCAGCCATAGGGGAGTAAGCACCGGGGAGCTGTTTTTT
- TRBJ2-1 TRBV6-1 TRBD1 CASSAWDRESEQFF TGTGCCAGCAGTGCCTGGGACAGGGAAAGTGAGCAGTTCTTC
- TRBJ1-1 TRBV12-3/TRBV12-4 TRBD1 CASSPGTGRGNTEAFF TGTGCCAGCAGTCCTGGGACAGGGAGAGGGAACACTGAAGCTTTCTTT
- TRBJ2-1 TRBV6-1 TRBD2 CASSVPGLAANEQFF TGTGCCAGCAGTGTACCGGGACTAGCGGCTAATGAGCAGTTCTTC
- TRBJ2-2 TRBV5-1 - CASSPADLNTGELFF TGCGCCAGCAGCCCGGCCGACTTGAACACCGGGGAGCTGTTTTTT
many TRBJ2-3 TRBV11-1 - CASSPVGNSDTQYF TGTGCCAGCAGCCCGGTCGGGAACTCAGATACGCAGTATTTT
- TRBJ2-1 TRBV4-3 - CASSQDGRVEDEQFF TGCGCCAGCAGCCAAGATGGAAGGGTTGAGGATGAGCAGTTCTTC
- TRBJ1-2 TRBV27 TRBD1 CASSYQTGGAIYAGYTF TGTGCCAGCAGTTACCAGACAGGGGGCGCGATCTATGCCGGCTACACCTTC
- TRBJ2-3 TRBV12-5 - CASGSGADTQYF TGTGCTAGTGGTTCCGGTGCGGATACGCAGTATTTT
few TRBJ2-7 TRBV7-2 - CASSLESGLQYF TGTGCCAGCAGCTTAGAGTCCGGACTGCAGTACTTC
few TRBJ2-5 TRBV18 - CASSPREATQFWTQYF TGTGCCAGCTCACCGAGGGAGGCGACCCAGTTCTGGACCCAGTACTTC
few TRBJ2-7 TRBV9 TRBD2 CASSETSGSGEQYF TGTGCCAGCAGCGAGACTAGCGGGAGCGGCGAGCAGTACTTC
- TRBJ2-2 TRBV6-6 - CASSYKGELFF TGTGCCAGCAGTTACAAGGGGGAGCTGTTTTTT
- TRBJ2-7 TRBV11-2 - CASSFEKPGSYEQYF TGTGCCAGCAGCTTCGAGAAGCCGGGCTCCTACGAGCAGTACTTC
- TRBJ2-4 TRBV12-3/TRBV12-4 TRBD1 CASSNSTGIGNIQYF TGTGCCAGCAGTAACTCGACAGGGATCGGGAACATTCAGTACTTC
few TRBJ1-1 TRBV6-1 - CASRPGLGTEAFF TGTGCCAGCCGGCCCGGGCTGGGCACTGAAGCTTTCTTT
- TRBJ2-1 TRBV28 - CASSRQGGLLYNEQFF TGTGCCAGCAGTCGCCAGGGGGGCTTGCTCTACAATGAGCAGTTCTTC
- TRBJ2-3 TRBV4-3 TRBD1 CASSQPGQGKATQYF TGCGCCAGCAGCCAGCCGGGACAGGGGAAGGCTACGCAGTATTTT
- TRBJ2-7 TRBV12-3/TRBV12-4 TRBD1 CASRRSRGQYEQYF TGTGCCAGCAGGCGTAGCAGGGGACAGTACGAGCAGTACTTC
- TRBJ2-2 TRBV18 - CASSPDPNTGELFF TGTGCCAGCTCACCGGACCCGAACACCGGGGAGCTGTTTTTT
- TRBJ2-7 TRBV6-1 TRBD1 CASSTPSGQVGLSYEQYF TGTGCCAGCAGCACACCATCGGGACAGGTTGGACTCTCCTACGAGCAGTACTTC
- TRBJ2-2 TRBV20-1 TRBD2 CSASGGALVSGELFF TGCAGTGCTAGCGGGGGGGCATTAGTATCCGGGGAGCTGTTTTTT
few TRBJ2-3 TRBV28 - CASSSHPAADTQYF TGTGCCAGCAGTTCACATCCCGCCGCAGATACGCAGTATTTT
- TRBJ2-2 TRBV12-3/TRBV12-4 - CASSPRGRGIGELFF TGTGCCAGCAGTCCCCGGGGGCGGGGGATCGGGGAGCTGTTTTTT
few TRBJ1-2 TRBV3-1 - CASSHNRVGDYGYTF TGTGCCAGCAGCCACAACAGGGTGGGCGACTATGGCTACACCTTC
- TRBJ2-7 TRBV5-5 - CASSPKVGYEQYF TGTGCCAGCAGCCCCAAGGTGGGATACGAGCAGTACTTC
few TRBJ1-5 TRBV5-8 - CASSPLRGSNQPQHF TGTGCCAGCAGCCCTCTGAGGGGGAGCAATCAGCCCCAGCATTTT
few TRBJ1-2 TRBV3-1 - CASSQVRSYGYTF TGTGCCAGCAGCCAAGTCAGGAGCTATGGCTACACCTTC
- TRBJ2-5 TRBV28 TRBD2 CASSFWEGPAETQYF TGTGCCAGCAGTTTTTGGGAGGGTCCGGCTGAGACCCAGTACTTC
few TRBJ2-1 TRBV30 - CAWTMTGSYNEQFF TGTGCCTGGACTATGACAGGCTCCTACAATGAGCAGTTCTTC
- TRBJ2-7 TRBV10-3 TRBD1 CAIREGDRASYEQYF TGTGCCATCAGGGAAGGGGACAGAGCCTCCTACGAGCAGTACTTC
- TRBJ2-3 TRBV5-1 - CASSLGVYTDTQYF TGCGCCAGCAGCTTGGGCGTCTACACAGATACGCAGTATTTT